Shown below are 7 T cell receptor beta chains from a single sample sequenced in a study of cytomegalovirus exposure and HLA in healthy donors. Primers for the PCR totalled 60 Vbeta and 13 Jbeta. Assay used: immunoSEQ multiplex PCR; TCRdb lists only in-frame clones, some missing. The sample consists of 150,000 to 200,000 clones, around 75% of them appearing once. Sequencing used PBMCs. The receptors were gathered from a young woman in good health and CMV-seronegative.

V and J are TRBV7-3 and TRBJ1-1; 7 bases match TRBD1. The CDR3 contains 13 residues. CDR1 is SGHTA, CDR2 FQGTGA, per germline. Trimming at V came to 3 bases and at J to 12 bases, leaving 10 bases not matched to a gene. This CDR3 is CASSFTLGDSPFF. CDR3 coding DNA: TGTGCCAGCAGCTTTACGTTGGGGGACAGCCCTTTCTTT.

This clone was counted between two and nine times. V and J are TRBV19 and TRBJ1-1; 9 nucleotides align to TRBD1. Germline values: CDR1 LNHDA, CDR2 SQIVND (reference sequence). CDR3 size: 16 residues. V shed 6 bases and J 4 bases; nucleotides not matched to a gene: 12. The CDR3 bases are TGTGCCAGTAGCAGTCCCGGGACAGGGATCGGCACTGAAGCTTTCTTT. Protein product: CASSSPGTGIGTEAFF.

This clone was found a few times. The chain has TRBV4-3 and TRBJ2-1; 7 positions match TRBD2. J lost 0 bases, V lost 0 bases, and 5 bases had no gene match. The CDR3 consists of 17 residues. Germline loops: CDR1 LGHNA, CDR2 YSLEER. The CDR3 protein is CASSQDYGRSSYNEQFF. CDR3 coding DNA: TGCGCCAGCAGCCAAGATTACGGGAGGAGCTCCTACAATGAGCAGTTCTTC.

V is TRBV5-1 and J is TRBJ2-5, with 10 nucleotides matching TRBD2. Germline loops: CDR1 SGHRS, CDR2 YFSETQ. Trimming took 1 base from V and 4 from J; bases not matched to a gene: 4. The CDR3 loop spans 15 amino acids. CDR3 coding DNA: TGCGCCAGCAGCTTGCTAGCGGGGGCCCCAGAGACCCAGTACTTC. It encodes CASSLLAGAPETQYF.

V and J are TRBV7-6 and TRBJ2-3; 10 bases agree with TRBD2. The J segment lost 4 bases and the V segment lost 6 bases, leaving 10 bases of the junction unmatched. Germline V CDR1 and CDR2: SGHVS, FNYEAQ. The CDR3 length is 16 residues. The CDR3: CASSQGPSGSPDTQYF. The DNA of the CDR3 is TGTGCCAGCAGTCAAGGGCCTAGCGGGAGCCCAGATACGCAGTATTTT.

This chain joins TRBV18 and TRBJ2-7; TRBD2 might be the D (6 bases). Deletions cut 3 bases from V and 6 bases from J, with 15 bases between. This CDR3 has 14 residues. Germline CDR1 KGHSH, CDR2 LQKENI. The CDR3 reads CASSPAGYGSEQYF. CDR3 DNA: TGTGCCAGCTCACCGGCGGGGTACGGGAGCGAGCAGTACTTC.

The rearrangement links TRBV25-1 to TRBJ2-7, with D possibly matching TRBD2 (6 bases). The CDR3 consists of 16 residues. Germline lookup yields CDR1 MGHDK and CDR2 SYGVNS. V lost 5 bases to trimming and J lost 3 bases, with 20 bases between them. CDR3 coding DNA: TGTGCCAGCAGTCTGGGGGGAGGACTTGTAGGCTACGAGCAGTACTTC. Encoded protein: CASSLGGGLVGYEQYF.